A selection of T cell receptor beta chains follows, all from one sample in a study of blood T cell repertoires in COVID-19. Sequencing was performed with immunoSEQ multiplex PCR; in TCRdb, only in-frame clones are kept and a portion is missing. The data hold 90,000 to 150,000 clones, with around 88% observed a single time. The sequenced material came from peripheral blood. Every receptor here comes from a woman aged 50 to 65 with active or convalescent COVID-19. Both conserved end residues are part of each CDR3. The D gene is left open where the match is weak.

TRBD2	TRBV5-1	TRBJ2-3	CASSSTSARDTQYF	TGCGCCAGCAGCTCAACTAGCGCCCGAGATACGCAGTATTTT
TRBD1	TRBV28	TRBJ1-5	CASRLLTGSNQPQHF	TGTGCCAGCAGGCTCCTGACAGGGAGCAATCAGCCCCAGCATTTT
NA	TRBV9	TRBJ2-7	CASSVGGETYEQYF	TGTGCCAGCAGCGTAGGCGGGGAAACATACGAGCAGTACTTC
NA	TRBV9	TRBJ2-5	CASSVGPEETQYF	TGTGCCAGCAGCGTAGGTCCTGAGGAGACCCAGTACTTC
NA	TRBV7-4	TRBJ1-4	CASSLARGKGGGDERLFF	TGTGCCAGCAGCTTAGCGCGAGGAAAGGGAGGAGGGGACGAAAGACTGTTTTTT
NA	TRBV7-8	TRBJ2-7	CASSSGRGEQYF	TGTGCCAGCAGCTCCGGTCGCGGCGAGCAGTACTTC
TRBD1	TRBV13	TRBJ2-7	CASSRLTGGGSYEQYF	TGTGCCAGCAGCCGACTGACAGGGGGCGGTTCCTACGAGCAGTACTTC
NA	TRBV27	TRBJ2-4	CASSPGTRANIQYF	TGTGCCAGCAGCCCCGGGACACGAGCGAACATTCAGTACTTC
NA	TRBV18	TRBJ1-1	CASSGTMAGLNTEAFF	TGTGCCAGCTCCGGAACAATGGCGGGTTTGAACACTGAAGCTTTCTTT
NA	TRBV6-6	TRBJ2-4	CASREGDIAKNIQYF	TGTGCCAGTCGTGAGGGGGATATAGCCAAAAACATTCAGTACTTC
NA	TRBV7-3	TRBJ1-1	CASSLTSAGVSRAFF	TGTGCCAGCAGCTTAACATCCGCGGGTGTGTCTCGAGCTTTCTTT
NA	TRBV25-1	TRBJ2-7	CASSEMGSGFAEQYF	TGTGCCAGCAGTGAAATGGGATCAGGGTTCGCCGAGCAGTACTTC
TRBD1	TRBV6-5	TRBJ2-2	CARRQGRTGELFF	TGTGCCAGAAGACAGGGTCGGACCGGGGAGCTGTTTTTT
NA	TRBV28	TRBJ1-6	CASSPRLWSVNSPLHF	TGTGCCAGCAGCCCTCGATTGTGGTCGGTTAATTCACCCCTCCACTTT
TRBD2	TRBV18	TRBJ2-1	CASSPGLAGAEQFF	TGTGCCAGCTCCCCGGGACTAGCGGGAGCAGAGCAGTTCTTC
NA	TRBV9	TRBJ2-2	CASNKRRENTGELFF	TGTGCCAGCAACAAAAGGAGGGAGAACACCGGGGAGCTGTTTTTT
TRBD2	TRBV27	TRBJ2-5	CASSSLWASGDQETQYF	TGTGCCAGCAGTTCCCTCTGGGCTAGCGGGGACCAAGAGACCCAGTACTTC
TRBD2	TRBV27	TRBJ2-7	CASSPGGPYEQYF	TGTGCCAGCAGCCCGGGAGGGCCCTACGAGCAGTACTTC